Listed here are 13 T cell receptor beta chains from one sample, sequenced in a study of blood T cell repertoires in COVID-19. Sequenced by immunoSEQ multiplex PCR; TCRdb stores in-frame clones only, minus some. Of 63,000 or so clones in the sample, around 82% were seen once. The sequencing input was peripheral blood. The receptors originated from a man of 80 years or more with active COVID-19.

The V gene is TRBV20-1, the J gene TRBJ1-2; a weak D match, TRBD1 (5 bases). CDR3 length equals 16 residues. V gave up 3 bases and J gave up 4 bases, with 21 bases separating them. From germline, CDR1 is DFQATT and CDR2 SNEGSKA (reference sequence). This CDR3 is CSASSLGQGNAYGYTF. The CDR3 DNA reads TGCAGTGCTAGTTCCCTTGGCCAGGGAAACGCCTATGGCTACACCTTC.

The chain combines TRBV14 with TRBJ1-3; TRBD1 is a possible D gene (5 bases). V lost 0 bases and J lost 5, with 11 bases in between. The CDR3 sequence is 15 residues long. In germline, CDR1 is SGHDN, CDR2 FVKESK. This chain's CDR3 is CASSQDQGLRNTIYF. Written as DNA, the CDR3 is TGTGCCAGCAGCCAAGATCAGGGATTGAGAAACACCATATATTTT.

J is TRBJ2-7 and V is TRBV5-1, with D maybe TRBD1 (6 bases). This CDR3 is 15 amino acids long. The germline gives CDR1 SGHRS, CDR2 YFSETQ. V was trimmed by 4 bases and J by 3 bases, leaving 17 bases between them. The CDR3 reads CASSEDPGANYEQYF. CDR3 coding DNA: TGCGCCAGCAGCGAGGACCCAGGGGCTAACTACGAGCAGTACTTC.

This clone was seen a few times. V is TRBV27 and J is TRBJ2-7, with a possible D match to TRBD1 (6 bases). There are 14 residues in the CDR3. The V and J ends lost 3 bases and 4 bases respectively, with 13 bases between them. Germline V gene lookup returns CDR1 MNHEY and CDR2 SMNVEV (reference sequence). CDR3 DNA sequence: TGTGCCAGCAGTTTTAATGGACAGCAATACGAGCAGTACTTC. It specifies CASSFNGQQYEQYF.

V usage is TRBV19 and J usage is TRBJ1-6; 8 nucleotides match TRBD1. The trim removed 7 bases at V and 4 bases at J, leaving 15 bases unmatched. Per the germline V gene, CDR1 is LNHDA and CDR2 is SQIVND (reference sequence). CDR3 length equals 18 residues. This chain's CDR3 is CASTPGQAGGVYNSPLHF. CDR3 in DNA: TGTGCCAGTACACCGGGACAGGCAGGCGGCGTTTATAATTCACCCCTCCACTTT.

The chain carries TRBV19 and TRBJ2-5; D is perhaps TRBD2 (6 bases). Trimming removed 4 bases from V and 5 bases from J, with 20 bases in between. The CDR3 extends over 16 amino acids. Germline lookup yields CDR1 LNHDA and CDR2 SQIVND (reference sequence). The chain's CDR3 is CASSTRRGTSGETQYF. CDR3 in DNA: TGTGCCAGTAGTACCCGACGCGGGACCAGTGGGGAGACCCAGTACTTC.

The count of this clone is one. The gene calls are TRBV11-2 and TRBJ2-3; the match to TRBD2 covers 8 bases. There are 15 residues in the CDR3. V trimming: 1 base; J trimming: 7 bases; junction bases outside the gene matches: 7. The germline V gene encodes CDR1 SGHAT and CDR2 FQNNGV. This CDR3 is CASSLGRGGRNTQYF. CDR3 DNA: TGTGCCAGCAGCTTAGGACGGGGGGGCCGAAATACGCAGTATTTT.

The chain couples TRBV5-6 to TRBJ2-7; TRBD2 might be the D (5 bases). Trimming pared 4 bases from V and 9 bases from J, leaving 23 bases between. The CDR3 length is 15 residues. Germline V gene lookup returns CDR1 SGHDT and CDR2 YYEEEE. CDR3 DNA: TGTGCCAGCAGCGGCGGGCCATCGCCCCTCCATGGGCAGTACTTC. Translating it yields CASSGGPSPLHGQYF.

The genes are TRBV5-1 and TRBJ1-1; TRBD1 aligns across 8 bases. Germline V gene data show CDR1 as SGHRS and CDR2 as YFSETQ. V lost 4 bases to trimming and J lost 2 bases; unmatched junction nucleotides: 7. CDR3 size: 15 residues. CDR3 in DNA: TGCGCCAGCAGCAACCGGACAGGGCGAAACACTGAAGCTTTCTTT. Residues: CASSNRTGRNTEAFF.

V and J are TRBV5-4 and TRBJ2-4, with 7 bases aligning to TRBD1. Germline V lookup: CDR1 SGHNT, CDR2 YYREEE (reference sequence). The junction had 10 bases not matched to a gene; V was cut back by 1 base and J by 6 bases. CDR3 size: 16 residues. CDR3 DNA sequence: TGTGCCAGCAGCTTGATTGGGGCAGGGGGAGTAAACATTCAGTACTTC. Amino acids: CASSLIGAGGVNIQYF.

The V call is TRBV10-3, the J call TRBJ1-2; TRBD1 matches 9 bases. Germline V lookup: CDR1 ENHRY, CDR2 SYGVKD. Losses at the gene ends were 6 bases for V and 5 bases for J; bases not matched to a gene: 10. The CDR3 extends over 15 amino acids. CDR3 amino acids: CAIRPVSGTGYGYTF. CDR3 DNA: TGTGCCATCAGGCCGGTCTCAGGGACAGGGTATGGCTACACCTTC.

The V call is TRBV7-2, the J call TRBJ2-7; TRBD1 is a possible D gene (5 bases). Germline values: CDR1 SGHTA, CDR2 FQGNSA. V was pared by 5 bases and J by 6 bases, with 14 bases between. The CDR3 is 13 residues long. The CDR3 loop reads CASSDRAGLEQYF. CDR3 DNA: TGTGCCAGCAGCGATAGGGCAGGGCTCGAGCAGTACTTC.

This sequence joins TRBV7-2 and TRBJ1-1, with D uncertain. The germline V gene has CDR1 SGHTA and CDR2 FQGNSA. V shed 3 bases and J shed 5 bases, with 13 bases lying between them. The CDR3 has 14 residues. CDR3 protein: CASSFDPGVTEAFF. The CDR3 DNA sequence: TGTGCCAGCAGCTTTGACCCCGGGGTTACTGAAGCTTTCTTT.